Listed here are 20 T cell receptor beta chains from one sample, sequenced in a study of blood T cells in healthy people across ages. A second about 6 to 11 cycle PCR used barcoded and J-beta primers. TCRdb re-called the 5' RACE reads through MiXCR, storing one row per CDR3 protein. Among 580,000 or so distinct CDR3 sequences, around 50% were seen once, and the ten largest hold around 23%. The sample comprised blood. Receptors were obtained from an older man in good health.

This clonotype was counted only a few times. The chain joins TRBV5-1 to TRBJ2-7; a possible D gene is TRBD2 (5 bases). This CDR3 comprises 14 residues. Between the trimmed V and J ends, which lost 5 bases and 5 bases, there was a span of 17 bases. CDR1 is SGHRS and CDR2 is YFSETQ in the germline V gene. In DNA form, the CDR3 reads TGCGCCAGCAGTCGCGACGGAGGCCCGGACGAGCAGTACTTC. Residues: CASSRDGGPDEQYF. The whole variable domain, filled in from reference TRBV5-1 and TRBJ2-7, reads KAGVTQTPRYLIKTRGQQVTLSCSPISGHRSVSWYQQTPGQGLQFLFEYFSETQRNKGNFPGRFSGRQFSNSRSEMNVSTLELGDSALYLCASSRDGGPDEQYFGPGTRLTVT.

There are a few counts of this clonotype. As DNA, the CDR3 is TGCAGTGCTAGAGTTTCACAAAGTGGCTACACCTTC. This sequence encodes CSARVSQSGYTF. The genes are TRBV20-1 and TRBJ1-2; no clear D. There are 12 residues in the CDR3. Per germline, CDR1 DFQATT and CDR2 SNEGSKA (reference sequence). V lost 1 base and J lost 7, with 10 bases in between.

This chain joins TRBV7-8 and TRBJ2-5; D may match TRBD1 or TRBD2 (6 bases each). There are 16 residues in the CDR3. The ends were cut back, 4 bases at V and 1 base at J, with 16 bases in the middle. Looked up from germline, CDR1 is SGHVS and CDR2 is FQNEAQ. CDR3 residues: CASSYRGPGAQETQYF. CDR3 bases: TGTGCCAGCAGCTACCGCGGCCCGGGGGCCCAAGAGACCCAGTACTTC.

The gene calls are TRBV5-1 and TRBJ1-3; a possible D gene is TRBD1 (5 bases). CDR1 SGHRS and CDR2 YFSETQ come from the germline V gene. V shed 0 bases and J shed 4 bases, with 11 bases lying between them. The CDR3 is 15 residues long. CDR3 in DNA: TGCGCCAGCAGCTTGGAAGGGGCGCAAGGAAACACCATATATTTT. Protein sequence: CASSLEGAQGNTIYF.

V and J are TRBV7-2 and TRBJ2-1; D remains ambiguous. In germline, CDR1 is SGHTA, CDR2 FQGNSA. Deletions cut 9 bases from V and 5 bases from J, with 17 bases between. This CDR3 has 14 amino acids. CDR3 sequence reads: CASRLKDPHNEQFF. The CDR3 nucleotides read TGTGCCAGTCGTCTAAAGGACCCGCACAATGAGCAGTTCTTC.

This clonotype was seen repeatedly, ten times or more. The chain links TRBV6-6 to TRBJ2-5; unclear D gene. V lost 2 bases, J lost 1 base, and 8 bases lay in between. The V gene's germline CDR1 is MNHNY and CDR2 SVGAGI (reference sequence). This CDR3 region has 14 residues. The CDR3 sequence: CASSYGVSQETQYF. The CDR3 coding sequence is TGTGCCAGCAGTTACGGTGTGAGCCAAGAGACCCAGTACTTC.

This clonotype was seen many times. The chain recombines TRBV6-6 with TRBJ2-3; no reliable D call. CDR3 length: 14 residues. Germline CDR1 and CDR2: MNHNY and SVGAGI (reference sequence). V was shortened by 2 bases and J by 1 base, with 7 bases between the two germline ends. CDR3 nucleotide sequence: TGTGCCAGCAGTTACCCCTCTGGCACAGATACGCAGTATTTT. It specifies CASSYPSGTDTQYF.

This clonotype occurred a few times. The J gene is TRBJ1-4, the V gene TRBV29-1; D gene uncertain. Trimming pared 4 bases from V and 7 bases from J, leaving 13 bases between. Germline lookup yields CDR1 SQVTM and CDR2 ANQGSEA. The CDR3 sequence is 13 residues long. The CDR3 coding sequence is TGCAGCGTTGCAATGAGGCGTGGTGAAAAACTGTTTTTT. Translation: CSVAMRRGEKLFF.

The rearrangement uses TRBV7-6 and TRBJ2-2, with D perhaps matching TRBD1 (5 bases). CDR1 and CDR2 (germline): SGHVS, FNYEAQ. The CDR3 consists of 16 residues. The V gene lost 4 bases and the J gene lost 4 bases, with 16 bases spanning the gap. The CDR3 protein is CASSSSWGVVTGELFF. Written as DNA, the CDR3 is TGTGCCAGCAGCTCCTCCTGGGGCGTGGTCACCGGGGAGCTGTTTTTT.

This chain's CDR3 is CASSTVDEQFF. CDR3 DNA: TGTGCCAGCAGCACAGTGGATGAGCAGTTCTTC. The J gene is TRBJ2-1, the V gene TRBV28; no clear D. The V and J ends lost 6 bases and 8 bases respectively, with 8 bases between them. Germline-derived CDR1 and CDR2 are MDHEN and SYDVKM. The CDR3 contains 11 residues.

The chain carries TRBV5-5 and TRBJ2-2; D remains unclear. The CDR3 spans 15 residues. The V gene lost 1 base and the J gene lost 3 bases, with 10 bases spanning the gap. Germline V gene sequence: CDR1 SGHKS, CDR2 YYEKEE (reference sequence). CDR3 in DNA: TGTGCCAGCAGCTTGTTTACAGAATACACCGGGGAGCTGTTTTTT. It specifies CASSLFTEYTGELFF.

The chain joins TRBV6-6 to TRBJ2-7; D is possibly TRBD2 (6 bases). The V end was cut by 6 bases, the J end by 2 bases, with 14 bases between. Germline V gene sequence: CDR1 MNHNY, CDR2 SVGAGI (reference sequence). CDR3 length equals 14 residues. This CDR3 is CASRVTGGAYEQYF. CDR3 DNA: TGTGCCAGCAGAGTTACCGGGGGAGCCTACGAGCAGTACTTC.

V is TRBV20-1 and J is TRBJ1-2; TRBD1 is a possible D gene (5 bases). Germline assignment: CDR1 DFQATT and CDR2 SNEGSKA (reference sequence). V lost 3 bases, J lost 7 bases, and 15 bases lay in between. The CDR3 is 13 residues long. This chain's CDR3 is CSARLPGVSGYTF. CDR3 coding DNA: TGCAGTGCTAGGCTCCCGGGGGTTTCTGGCTACACCTTC.

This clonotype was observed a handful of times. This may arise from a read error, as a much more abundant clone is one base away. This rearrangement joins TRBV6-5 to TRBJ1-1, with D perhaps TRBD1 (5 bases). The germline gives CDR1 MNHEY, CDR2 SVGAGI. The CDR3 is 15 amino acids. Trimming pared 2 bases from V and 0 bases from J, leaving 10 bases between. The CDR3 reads CASSYAGALNTEAFF. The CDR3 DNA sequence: TGTGCCAGCAGTTACGCCGGGGCGTTGAACACTGAAGCTTTCTTT.

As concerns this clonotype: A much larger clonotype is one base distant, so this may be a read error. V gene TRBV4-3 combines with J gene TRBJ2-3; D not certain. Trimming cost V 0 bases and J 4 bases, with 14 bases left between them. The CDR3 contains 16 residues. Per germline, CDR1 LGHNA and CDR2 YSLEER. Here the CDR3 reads CASSQEVGYHADTQYF. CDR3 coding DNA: TGCGCCAGCAGCCAAGAGGTGGGCTATCACGCAGATACGCAGTATTTT.

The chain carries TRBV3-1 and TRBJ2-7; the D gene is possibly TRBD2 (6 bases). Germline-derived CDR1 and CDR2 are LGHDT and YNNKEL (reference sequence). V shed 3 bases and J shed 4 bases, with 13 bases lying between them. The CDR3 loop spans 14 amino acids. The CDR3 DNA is TGTGCCAGCAGCCACGGACTACCTGAGTACGAGCAGTACTTC. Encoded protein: CASSHGLPEYEQYF.

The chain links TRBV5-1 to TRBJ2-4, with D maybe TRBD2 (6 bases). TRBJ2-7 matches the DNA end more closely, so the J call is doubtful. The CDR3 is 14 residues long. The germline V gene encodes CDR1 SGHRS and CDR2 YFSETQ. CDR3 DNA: TGCGCCAGCAGCTTGGGGGAGGTCGTCTACGAGCAGTACTTC. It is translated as CASSLGEVVYEQYF.

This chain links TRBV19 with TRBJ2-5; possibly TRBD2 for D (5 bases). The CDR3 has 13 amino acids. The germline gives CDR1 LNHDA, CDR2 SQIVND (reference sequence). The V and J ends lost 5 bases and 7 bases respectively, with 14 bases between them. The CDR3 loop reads CASSEAVLGTQYF. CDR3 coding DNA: TGTGCCAGTAGTGAAGCGGTACTCGGGACCCAGTACTTC.

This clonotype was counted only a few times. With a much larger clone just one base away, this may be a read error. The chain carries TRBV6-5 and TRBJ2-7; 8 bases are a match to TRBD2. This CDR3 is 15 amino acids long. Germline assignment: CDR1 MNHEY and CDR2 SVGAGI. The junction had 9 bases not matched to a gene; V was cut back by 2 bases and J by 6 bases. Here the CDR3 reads CASSYQSGRGCEQYF. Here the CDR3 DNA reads TGTGCCAGCAGTTACCAAAGCGGGAGAGGGTGCGAGCAGTACTTC.

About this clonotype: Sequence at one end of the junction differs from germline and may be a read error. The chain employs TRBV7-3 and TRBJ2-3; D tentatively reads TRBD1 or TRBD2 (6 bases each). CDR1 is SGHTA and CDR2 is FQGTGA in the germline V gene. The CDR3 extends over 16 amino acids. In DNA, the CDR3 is TGTGCCAGCAGCTTAAGGGTAGGGGGAGGCACGGATACGCAGTATTTT. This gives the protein CASSLRVGGGTDTQYF.